This T cell receptor beta chain originates from a study of OX40 agonist ivuxolimab in advanced cancers. Across the whole study: Dose-escalation patients were diagnosed with hepatocellular carcinoma, melanoma, renal cell cancer or head and neck cancer.

The CDR3 consists of 14 residues. Trimming cost V 4 bases and J 4 bases, with 11 bases left between them. Germline V CDR1 and CDR2: SGHNT, YYREEE (reference sequence). Of note for this clone: Antigen unknown.

The study, taken as a whole, reports: Clonal expansion by week 6 occurred in CD4+ and CD8+ blood T cells (at 0.1 to 3.0 mg/kg).

Assay used: immunoSEQ multiplex PCR; TCRdb lists only in-frame clones, some missing. The sample has 60,000 to 70,000 clones, 80% seen once; the top ten hold 0.95% to 1.5%. This specimen consisted of CD4+ or CD8+ T cells sorted from blood, obtained in a trial of the OX40 agonist ivuxolimab. The gene calls are TRBV5-4 and TRBJ1-4, with TRBD1 as a possible D gene (5 bases). This receptor was obtained from an adult with an advanced solid tumor such as melanoma, head and neck, liver or kidney cancer. Here the CDR3 reads CASSLGDGNEKLFF. CDR3 DNA sequence: TGTGCCAGCAGCCTCGGGGACGGTAATGAAAAACTGTTTTTT.